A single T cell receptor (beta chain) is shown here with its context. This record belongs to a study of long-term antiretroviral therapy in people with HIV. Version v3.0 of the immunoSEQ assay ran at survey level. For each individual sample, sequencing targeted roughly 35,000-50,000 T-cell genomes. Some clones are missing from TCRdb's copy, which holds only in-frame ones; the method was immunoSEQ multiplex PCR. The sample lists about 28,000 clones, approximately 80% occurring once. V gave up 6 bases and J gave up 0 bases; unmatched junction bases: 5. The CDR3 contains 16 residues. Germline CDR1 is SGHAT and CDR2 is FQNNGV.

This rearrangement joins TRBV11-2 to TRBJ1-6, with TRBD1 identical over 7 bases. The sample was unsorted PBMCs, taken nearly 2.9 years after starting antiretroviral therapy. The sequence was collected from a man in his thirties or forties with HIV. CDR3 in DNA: TGTGCCAGCAGATTGACAGGGAGCTCCTATAATTCACCCCTCCACTTT. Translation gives CASRLTGSSYNSPLHF.